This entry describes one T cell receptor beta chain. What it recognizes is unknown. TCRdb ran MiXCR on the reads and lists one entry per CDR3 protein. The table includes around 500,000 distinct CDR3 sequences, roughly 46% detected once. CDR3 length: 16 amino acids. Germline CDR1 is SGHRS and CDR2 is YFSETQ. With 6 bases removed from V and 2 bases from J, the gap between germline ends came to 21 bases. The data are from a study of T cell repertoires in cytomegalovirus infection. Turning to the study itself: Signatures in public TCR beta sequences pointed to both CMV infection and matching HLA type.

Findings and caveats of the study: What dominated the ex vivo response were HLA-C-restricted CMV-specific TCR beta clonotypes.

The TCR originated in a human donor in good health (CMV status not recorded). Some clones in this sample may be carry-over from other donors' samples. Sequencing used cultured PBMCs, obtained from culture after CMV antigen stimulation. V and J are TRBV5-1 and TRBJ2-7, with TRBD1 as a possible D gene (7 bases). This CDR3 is CASTSGGSGDPYEQYF. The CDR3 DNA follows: TGCGCCAGCACCTCAGGGGGTAGCGGAGATCCCTACGAGCAGTACTTC.